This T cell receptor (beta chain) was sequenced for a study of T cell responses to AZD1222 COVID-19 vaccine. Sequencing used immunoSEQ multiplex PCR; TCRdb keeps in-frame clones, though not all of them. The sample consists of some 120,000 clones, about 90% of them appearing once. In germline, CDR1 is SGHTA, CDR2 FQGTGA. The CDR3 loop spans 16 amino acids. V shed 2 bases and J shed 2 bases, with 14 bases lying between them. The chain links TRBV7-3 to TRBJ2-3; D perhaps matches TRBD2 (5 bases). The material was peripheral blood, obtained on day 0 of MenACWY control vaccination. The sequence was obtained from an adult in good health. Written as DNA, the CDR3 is TGTGCCAGCAGCTTAGGAGGTTGGCAGGACACAGATACGCAGTATTTT. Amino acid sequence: CASSLGGWQDTDTQYF.